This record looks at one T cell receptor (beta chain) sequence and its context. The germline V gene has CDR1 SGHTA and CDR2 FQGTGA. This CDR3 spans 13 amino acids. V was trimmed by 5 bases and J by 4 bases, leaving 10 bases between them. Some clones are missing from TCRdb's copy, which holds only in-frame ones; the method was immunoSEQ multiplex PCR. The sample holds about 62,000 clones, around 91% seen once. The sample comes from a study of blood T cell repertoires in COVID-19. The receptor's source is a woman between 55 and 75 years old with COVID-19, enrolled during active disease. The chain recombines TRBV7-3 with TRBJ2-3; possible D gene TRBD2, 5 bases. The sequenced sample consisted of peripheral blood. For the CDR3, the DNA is TGTGCCAGCAGCCCCCCAGCGGCAGATACGCAGTATTTT. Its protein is CASSPPAADTQYF. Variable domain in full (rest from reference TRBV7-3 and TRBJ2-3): GAGVSQTPSNKVTEKGKYVELRCDPISGHTALYWYRQSLGQGPEFLIYFQGTGAADDSGLPNDRFFAVRPEGSVSTLKIQRTERGDSAVYLCASSPPAADTQYFGPGTRLTVL.